The source of this TCR beta chain is a study of blood T cells in healthy people across ages. PCR was performed a second time for roughly 6 to 12 cycles using a sample-barcoded 5' primer and a J-beta primer mix. TCRdb re-called the 5' RACE reads with MiXCR, one entry per CDR3 protein. The table includes approximately 800,000 distinct CDR3 sequences, around 36% detected once. At least ten counts were recorded for this clonotype. The antigen is unknown. This CDR3 region has 14 residues. V dropped 6 bases and J dropped 6; count of bases not matched to a gene: 7. Study-level points and caveats: The study found more naive CD4+ cells and higher diversity in long-lived than aged donors.

The material sequenced was blood. This receptor was taken from a man younger than 30 in good health. The gene calls are TRBV12-3 or TRBV12-4 and TRBJ2-7; the match to TRBD1 covers 11 bases. CDR3 coding DNA: TGTGCCAGCAGGACGGACAGGGGGCCAACCGAGCAGTACTTC. This translates into CASRTDRGPTEQYF.